Following are 13 T cell receptor beta chains from one sample sequenced in a study of T-cell memory formation after mild COVID-19. TCRdb reanalysed the 5' RACE reads using MiXCR and keeps one entry per CDR3 protein. This sample yields around 300,000 distinct CDR3 sequences, of which 12% to 15% are seen a single time; about 20% belongs to the top ten. The specimen sequenced was PBMCs or a T cell subset sorted from them (not recorded which). Receptors originate from a man younger than 35 who had mild COVID-19 (a few samples of this study predate the infection). Cell type and time point are not known.

In its sample, this clonotype was seen a few times. The chain carries TRBV2 and TRBJ2-6; TRBD1 might be the D (5 bases). The V gene lost 9 bases and the J gene lost 14 bases, with 14 bases spanning the gap. The CDR3 covers 11 residues. Per germline, CDR1 SNHLY and CDR2 FYNNEI. DNA for the CDR3: TGTGCCAGTAGGGGTCAGGTAATCCTGACTTTC. Its translation: CASRGQVILTF.

This clonotype was detected only a few times. V usage is TRBV6-1 and J usage is TRBJ1-2; D remains unclear. V lost 3 bases, J lost 0 bases, and 14 bases lay in between. The germline V gene encodes CDR1 MNHNS and CDR2 SASEGT. This CDR3 contains 16 residues. The CDR3 DNA reads as TGTGCCAGCAGTGATGGGAGGGCAGCCGCTAACTATGGCTACACCTTC. Translating gives CASSDGRAAANYGYTF.

This clonotype showed up just a few times. This chain uses TRBV7-2 with TRBJ2-5; D gene ambiguous. Trimming removed 0 bases from V and 5 bases from J, with 7 bases in between. The germline V gene has CDR1 SGHTA and CDR2 FQGNSA. This CDR3 region has 13 residues. This CDR3 is CASSLALIETQYF. In DNA form, the CDR3 reads TGTGCCAGCAGCTTAGCGCTAATTGAGACCCAGTACTTC.

This clonotype came up a few times. This sequence joins TRBV10-3 and TRBJ1-5, with 7 bases that match TRBD1. The CDR3 has 18 amino acids. V shed 10 bases, J shed 0 bases, and the junction held 18 bases outside the gene matches. Germline V CDR1 and CDR2: ENHRY, SYGVKD. Here the CDR3 reads CATEHKGQIFNSNQPQHF. The CDR3 region has the DNA TGTGCCACCGAACACAAGGGACAGATTTTTAATAGCAATCAGCCCCAGCATTTT.

The J gene is TRBJ2-3, the V gene TRBV24-1; D unclear. Trimming removed 2 bases from V and 3 bases from J, with 8 bases in between. CDR3 length: 14 amino acids. The germline gives CDR1 KGHDR, CDR2 SFDVKD. In nucleotides, the CDR3 is TGTGCCACCAGTGATTCGGGCCCGACAGATACGCAGTATTTT. This codes for CATSDSGPTDTQYF.

In this sample, this clonotype turned up a few times. The CDR3: CATSGTTPSYNEQFF. The CDR3 region has the DNA TGTGCCACCAGTGGGACTACCCCCTCCTACAATGAGCAGTTCTTC. The chain recombines TRBV24-1 with TRBJ2-1; tentative D call: TRBD2 (6 bases). CDR3 length: 15 amino acids. V was pared by 5 bases and J by 0 bases, with 10 bases between. Germline V gives CDR1 KGHDR, CDR2 SFDVKD.

This clonotype was counted a few times. V gene TRBV10-3 combines with J gene TRBJ2-3; D unresolved. CDR1 and CDR2 (germline): ENHRY, SYGVKD. CDR3 length: 16 amino acids. Trimming removed 4 bases at V and 4 bases at J, with 18 bases between. The CDR3 spells CAISALPTPASDTQYF. CDR3 bases: TGTGCCATCAGTGCTCTCCCGACTCCTGCCTCAGATACGCAGTATTTT.

This chain connects TRBV6-2 or TRBV6-3 to TRBJ2-6; D unclear. The CDR3 contains 13 residues. Germline V gene sequence: CDR1 MNHEY, CDR2 SVGEGT. V lost 8 bases and J 6 bases, leaving 11 bases between the germline ends. The CDR3 DNA reads as TGTGCCAGCTGTTGGGCGAAGGCCAACGTCCTGACTTTC. It yields the protein CASCWAKANVLTF.

This clonotype was observed a handful of times. The V and J genes are TRBV4-1 and TRBJ2-1; the D gene could be TRBD1 or TRBD2 (5 bases each). Trimming removed 4 bases at V and 9 bases at J, with 19 bases between. This CDR3 has 15 amino acids. Germline V lookup: CDR1 MGHRA, CDR2 YSYEKL. CDR3 amino acids: CASSPEGLARGEQFF. In DNA, the CDR3 is TGCGCCAGCAGCCCCGAGGGGCTAGCAAGGGGTGAGCAGTTCTTC.

The genes are TRBV4-3 and TRBJ2-2; D may be TRBD1 (5 bases). Germline CDR1 reads LGHNA; CDR2 reads YSLEER. CDR3 length: 17 residues. With 0 bases removed from V and 5 bases from J, the gap between germline ends came to 16 bases. CDR3 nucleotide sequence: TGCGCCAGCAGCCAAGATAGGTTAGGGGTCTCAACCGGGGAGCTGTTTTTT. Its protein product is CASSQDRLGVSTGELFF.

This clonotype was seen only a few times. J is TRBJ2-7 and V is TRBV6-2 or TRBV6-3; D gene ambiguous. Trimming took 0 bases from V and 11 from J, leaving 14 bases between them. The germline CDR1 and CDR2 sequences are MNHEY and SVGEGT. This CDR3 is built from 13 residues. The CDR3 region is CASSYSGSGPEYF. The CDR3, as DNA: TGTGCCAGCAGTTACTCAGGTTCGGGCCCAGAGTACTTC.

There are many counts of this clonotype. J is TRBJ2-7 and V is TRBV5-1; D may be TRBD2 (5 bases). Trimming stripped 4 bases from V and 2 bases from J, with 13 bases between. The germline V gene encodes CDR1 SGHRS and CDR2 YFSETQ. This CDR3 has 14 residues. CDR3 sequence: CASSNARATYEQYF. In DNA form, the CDR3 reads TGCGCCAGCAGCAACGCGCGGGCCACCTACGAGCAGTACTTC.

Sample share makes this clonotype large. The V and J genes are TRBV7-6 and TRBJ2-3; D is undetermined. This CDR3 comprises 13 residues. Germline assignment: CDR1 SGHVS and CDR2 FNYEAQ. The V and J ends lost 4 bases and 0 bases respectively, with 5 bases between them. CDR3 amino acids: CASSYTSTDTQYF. CDR3 coding DNA: TGTGCCAGCAGCTACACTAGCACAGATACGCAGTATTTT.